What follows describes a single T cell receptor (beta chain). The source of the sample is a study of blood T cell repertoires in COVID-19. As for the study in general: Researchers got acute and convalescent COVID-19 samples from the United States, Italy and Spain. Sources were T cells, B-cell-depleted T cells, or PBMCs; the material itself was cDNA or gDNA.

In the original workflow: How many nucleated cells were present was estimated from reference gene primer amplification. The table came from immunoSEQ multiplex PCR; TCRdb's copy has only in-frame clones and leaves some out. From that table come the V and J calls and clone size; the DNA was used to work out D and trimming. The sample consists of some 110,000 clones, approximately 86% of them appearing once. This CDR3 has 14 residues. Germline CDR1 SGHRS, CDR2 YFSETQ. Trimming removed 4 bases at V and 5 bases at J, with 13 bases between. Sequencing input: peripheral blood. The chain joins TRBV5-1 to TRBJ2-1; perhaps TRBD1 as D (5 bases). This sequence was found in a man in his forties with acute or convalescent COVID-19. CDR3 sequence: CASSLLGVNNEQFF. In DNA form, the CDR3 reads TGCGCCAGCAGCCTTTTAGGGGTGAACAATGAGCAGTTCTTC.